This T cell receptor (beta chain) was sequenced during a study of identical twins. Study observations and caveats: Models, which agreed with sharing between unrelated individuals, nonetheless underestimated the out-of-frame TCR alpha sharing seen in monozygotic twins. In cord blood, abundant beta clonotypes had fewer insertions; memory showed no trend. For zero-insertion analyses, partial confounding could come from invariant MAIT and iNKT cells. Beta out-of-frame sequences displayed a weaker excess of sharing between twins.

The CDR3 loop spans 20 amino acids. Per germline, CDR1 MGHRA and CDR2 YSYEKL. The J segment lost 0 bases and the V segment lost 0 bases, leaving 11 bases of the junction unmatched. One entry per CDR3 protein, called by TCRdb with MiXCR from the 5' RACE reads. The data show about 220,000 distinct CDR3 sequences, with around 7.6% seen just once and around 5.4% held by the top ten. As regards this clonotype: Its specificity is unknown.

The sample was also linked to a second study, of yellow fever vaccine responses in identical twins.

Sequences were obtained from CD8+ T cells sorted from blood. The chain is built from TRBV4-1 and TRBJ2-3; 11 bases match TRBD2. The TCR comes from a woman between 18 and 29 years old in good health. This chain's CDR3 is CASSQDDRLAGGRSTDTQYF. CDR3 nucleotides: TGCGCCAGCAGCCAAGATGATAGGCTAGCGGGGGGACGAAGCACAGATACGCAGTATTTT.